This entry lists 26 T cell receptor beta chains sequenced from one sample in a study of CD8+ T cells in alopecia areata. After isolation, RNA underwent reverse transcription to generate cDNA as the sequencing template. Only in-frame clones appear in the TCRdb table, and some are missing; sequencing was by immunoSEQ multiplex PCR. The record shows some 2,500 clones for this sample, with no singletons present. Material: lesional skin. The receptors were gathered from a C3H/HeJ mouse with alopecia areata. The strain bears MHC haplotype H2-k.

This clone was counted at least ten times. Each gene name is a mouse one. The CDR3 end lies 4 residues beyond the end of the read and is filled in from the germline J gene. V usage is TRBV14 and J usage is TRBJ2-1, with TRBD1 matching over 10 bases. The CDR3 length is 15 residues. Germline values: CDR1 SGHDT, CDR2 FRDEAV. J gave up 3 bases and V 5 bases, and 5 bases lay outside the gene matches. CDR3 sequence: CASSPGTGVYAEQFF. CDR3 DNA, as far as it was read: TGTGCCAGCAGCCCCGGGACAGGGGTCTATGCT.

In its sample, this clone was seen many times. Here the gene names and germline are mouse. CDR3 loop: CASSDYWVMGGSQNTLYF. CDR3 bases read: TGTGCCAGCAGTGATTACTGGGTTATGGGCGGGAGTCAAAAC. The chain is built from TRBV13-1 and TRBJ2-4; maybe TRBD2 (6 bases). The CDR3 end lies 4 residues beyond the end of the read and is filled in from the germline J gene. Germline CDR1 is NSHNY and CDR2 is SYGAGN. V was cut by 1 base and J by 0 bases, with 18 bases left in between. The CDR3 sequence is 18 residues long.

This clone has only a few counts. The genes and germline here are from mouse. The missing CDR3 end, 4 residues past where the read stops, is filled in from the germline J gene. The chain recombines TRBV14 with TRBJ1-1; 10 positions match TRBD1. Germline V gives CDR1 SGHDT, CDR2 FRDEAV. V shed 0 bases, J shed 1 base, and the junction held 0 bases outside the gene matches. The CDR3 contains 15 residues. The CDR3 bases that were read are TGTGCCAGCAGTTTCTGGGACAGGGGAAACACA. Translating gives CASSFWDRGNT. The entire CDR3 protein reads CASSFWDRGNTEVFF.

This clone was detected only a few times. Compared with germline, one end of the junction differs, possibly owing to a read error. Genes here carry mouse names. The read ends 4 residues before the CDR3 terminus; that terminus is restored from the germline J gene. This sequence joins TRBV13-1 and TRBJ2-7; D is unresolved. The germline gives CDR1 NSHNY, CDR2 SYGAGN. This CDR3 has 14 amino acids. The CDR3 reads CASSLSKYSYEQYF. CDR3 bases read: TGTGCTAGCAGTTTATCCAAATACTCCTAT.

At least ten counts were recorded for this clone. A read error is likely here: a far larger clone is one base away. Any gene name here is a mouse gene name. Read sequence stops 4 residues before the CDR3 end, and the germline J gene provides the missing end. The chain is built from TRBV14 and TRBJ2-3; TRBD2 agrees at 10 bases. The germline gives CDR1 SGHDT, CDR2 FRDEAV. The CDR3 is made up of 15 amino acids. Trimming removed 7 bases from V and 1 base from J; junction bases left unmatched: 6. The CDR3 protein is CASPGTGVRAETLYF. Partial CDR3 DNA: TGTGCCAGCCCCGGGACTGGGGTGCGTGCAGAA.

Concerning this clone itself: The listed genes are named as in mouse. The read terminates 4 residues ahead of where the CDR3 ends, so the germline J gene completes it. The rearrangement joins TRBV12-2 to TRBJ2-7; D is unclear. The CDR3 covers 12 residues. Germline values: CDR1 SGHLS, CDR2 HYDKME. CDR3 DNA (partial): TGTGCCAGCAGTGATCGCAGATAT. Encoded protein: CASSDRRY. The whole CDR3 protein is CASSDRRYEQYF.

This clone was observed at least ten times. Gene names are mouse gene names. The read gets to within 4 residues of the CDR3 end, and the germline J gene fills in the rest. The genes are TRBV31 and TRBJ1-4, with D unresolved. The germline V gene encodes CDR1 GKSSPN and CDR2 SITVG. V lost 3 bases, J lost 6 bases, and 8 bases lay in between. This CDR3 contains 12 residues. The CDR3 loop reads CAWSSSDERLFF. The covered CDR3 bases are TGTGCCTGGAGCTCCTCAGACGAA.

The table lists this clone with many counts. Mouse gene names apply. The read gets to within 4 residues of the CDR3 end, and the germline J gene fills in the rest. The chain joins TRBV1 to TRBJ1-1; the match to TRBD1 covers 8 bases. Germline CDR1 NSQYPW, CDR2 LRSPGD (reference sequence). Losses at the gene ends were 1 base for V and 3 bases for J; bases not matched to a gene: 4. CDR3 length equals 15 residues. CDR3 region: CTCSAAGTGYTEVFF. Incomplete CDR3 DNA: TGCACCTGCAGTGCAGCCGGGACAGGTTACACA.

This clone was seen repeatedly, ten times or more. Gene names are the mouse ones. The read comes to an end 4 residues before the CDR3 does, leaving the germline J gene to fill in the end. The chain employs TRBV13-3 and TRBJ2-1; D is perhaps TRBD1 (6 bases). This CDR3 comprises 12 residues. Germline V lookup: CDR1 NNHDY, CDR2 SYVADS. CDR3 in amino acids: CASSDQGAEQFF. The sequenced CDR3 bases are TGTGCCAGCAGTGATCAGGGGGCT.

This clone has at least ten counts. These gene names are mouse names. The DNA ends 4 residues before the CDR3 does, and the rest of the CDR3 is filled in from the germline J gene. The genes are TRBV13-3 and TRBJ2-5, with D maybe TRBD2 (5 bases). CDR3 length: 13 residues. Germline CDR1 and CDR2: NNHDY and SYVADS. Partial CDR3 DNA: TGTGCCAGCAGTGGGACTTTTGAAGAC. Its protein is CASSGTFED. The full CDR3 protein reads CASSGTFEDTQYF.

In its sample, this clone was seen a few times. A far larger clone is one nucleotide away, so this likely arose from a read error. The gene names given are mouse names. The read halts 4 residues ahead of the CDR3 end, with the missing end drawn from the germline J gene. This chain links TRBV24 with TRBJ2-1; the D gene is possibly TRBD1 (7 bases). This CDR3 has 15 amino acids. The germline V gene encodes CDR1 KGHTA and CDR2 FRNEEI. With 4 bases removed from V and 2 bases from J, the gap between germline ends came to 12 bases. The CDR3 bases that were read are TGTGCCAGCAGTCATCTCAGGGGGGACTATGCT. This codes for CASSHLRGDYA. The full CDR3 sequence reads CASSHLRGDYAEQFF.

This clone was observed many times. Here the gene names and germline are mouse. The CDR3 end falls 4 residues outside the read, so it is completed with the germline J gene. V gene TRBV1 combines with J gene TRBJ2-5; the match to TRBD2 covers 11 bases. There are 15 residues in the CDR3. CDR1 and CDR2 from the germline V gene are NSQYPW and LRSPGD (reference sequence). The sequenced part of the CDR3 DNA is TGCACCTGCAGTGCTCCGGGACTGGGGGAAGAC. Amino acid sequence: CTCSAPGLGED. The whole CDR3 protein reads CTCSAPGLGEDTQYF.

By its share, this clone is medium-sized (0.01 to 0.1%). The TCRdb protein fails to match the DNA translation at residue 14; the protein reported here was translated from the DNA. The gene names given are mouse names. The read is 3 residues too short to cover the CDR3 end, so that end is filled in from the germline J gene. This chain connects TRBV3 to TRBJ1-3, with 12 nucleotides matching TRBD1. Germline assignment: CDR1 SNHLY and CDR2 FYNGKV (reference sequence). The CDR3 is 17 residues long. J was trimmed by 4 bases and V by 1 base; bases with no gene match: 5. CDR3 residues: CASSLEWDRGLGNTLYF. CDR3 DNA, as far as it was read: TGTGCCAGCAGCTTAGAGTGGGACAGGGGGCTAGGAAATACG. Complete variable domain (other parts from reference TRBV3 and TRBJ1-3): GPKVLQIPSHQIIDMGQMVTLNCDPVSNHLYFYWYKQILGQQMEFLVNFYNGKVMEKSKLFKDQFSVERPDGSYFTLKIQPTALEDSAVYFCASSLEWDRGLGNTLYFGEGSRLIVV.

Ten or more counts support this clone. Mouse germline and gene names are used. Partial CDR3 DNA: TGTGCTAGCAGTTTAACTGGACAGTAT. Translated, it gives CASSLTGQY. The whole CDR3 reads CASSLTGQYEQYF. This rearrangement joins TRBV29 to TRBJ2-7; tentative D call: TRBD1 (6 bases). The DNA ends 4 residues before the CDR3 does, and the rest of the CDR3 is filled in from the germline J gene. Germline assignment: CDR1 MSHET and CDR2 SYDVDS. The CDR3 covers 13 residues.

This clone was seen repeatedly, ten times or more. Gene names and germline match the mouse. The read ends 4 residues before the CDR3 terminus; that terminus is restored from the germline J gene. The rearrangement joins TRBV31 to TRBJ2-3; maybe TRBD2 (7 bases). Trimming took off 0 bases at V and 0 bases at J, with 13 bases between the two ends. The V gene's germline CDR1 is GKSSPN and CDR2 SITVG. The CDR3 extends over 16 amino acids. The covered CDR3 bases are TGTGCCTGGAGTCTTTGGGGGGCGCGTAGTGCAGAA. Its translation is CAWSLWGARSAE. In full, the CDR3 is CAWSLWGARSAETLYF.

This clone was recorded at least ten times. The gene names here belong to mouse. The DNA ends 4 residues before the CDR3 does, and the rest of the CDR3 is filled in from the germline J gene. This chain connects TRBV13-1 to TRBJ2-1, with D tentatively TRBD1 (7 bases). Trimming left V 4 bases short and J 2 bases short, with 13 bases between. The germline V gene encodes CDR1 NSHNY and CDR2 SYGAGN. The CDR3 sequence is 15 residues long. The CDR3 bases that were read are TGTGCCAGCAGTCATCTCAGGGGGGACTATGCT. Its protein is CASSHLRGDYA. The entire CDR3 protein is CASSHLRGDYAEQFF.

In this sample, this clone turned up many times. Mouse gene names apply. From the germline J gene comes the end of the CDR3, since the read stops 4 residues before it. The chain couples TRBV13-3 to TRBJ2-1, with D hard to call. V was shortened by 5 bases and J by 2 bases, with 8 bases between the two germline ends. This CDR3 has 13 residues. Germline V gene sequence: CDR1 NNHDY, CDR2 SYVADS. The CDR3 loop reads CASRRQYYAEQFF. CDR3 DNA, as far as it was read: TGTGCCAGCAGGAGACAATACTATGCT.

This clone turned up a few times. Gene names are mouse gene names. CDR3 sequence reads: CASSHWRGAYAEQFF. The part of the CDR3 DNA that was read is TGTGCCAGCAGTCATTGGAGGGGGGCCTATGCT. The chain links TRBV19 to TRBJ2-1; D is possibly TRBD2 (7 bases). Read data end 4 residues before the CDR3 end; the end is taken from the germline J gene. There are 15 residues in the CDR3. Germline V gene sequence: CDR1 FNHDT, CDR2 SITEND (reference sequence). V lost 4 bases to trimming and J lost 3 bases, with 14 bases between them.

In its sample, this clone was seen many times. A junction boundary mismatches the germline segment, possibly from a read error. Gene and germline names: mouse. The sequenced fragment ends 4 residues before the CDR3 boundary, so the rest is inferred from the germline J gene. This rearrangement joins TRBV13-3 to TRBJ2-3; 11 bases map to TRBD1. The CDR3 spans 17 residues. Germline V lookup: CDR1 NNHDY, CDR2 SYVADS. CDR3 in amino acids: CASGEGDRGASAETLYF. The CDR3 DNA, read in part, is TGTGCCAGCGGTGAAGGGGACAGGGGGGCTAGTGCAGAA.

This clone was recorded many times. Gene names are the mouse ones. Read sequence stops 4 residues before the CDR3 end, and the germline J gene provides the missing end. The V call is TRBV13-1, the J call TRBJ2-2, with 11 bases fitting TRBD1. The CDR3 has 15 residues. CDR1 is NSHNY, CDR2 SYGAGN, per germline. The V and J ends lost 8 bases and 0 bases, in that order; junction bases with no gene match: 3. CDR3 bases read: TGTGCCAGTGGGACAGGGGGTACAAACACCGGG. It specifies CASGTGGTNTG. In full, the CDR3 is CASGTGGTNTGQLYF.

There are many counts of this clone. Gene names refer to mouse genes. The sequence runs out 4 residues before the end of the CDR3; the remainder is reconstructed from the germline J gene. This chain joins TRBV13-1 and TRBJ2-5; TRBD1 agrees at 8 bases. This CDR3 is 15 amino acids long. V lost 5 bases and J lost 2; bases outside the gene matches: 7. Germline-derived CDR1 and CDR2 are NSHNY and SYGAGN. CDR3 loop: CASSQGARGQDTQYF. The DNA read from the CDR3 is TGTGCCAGCAGCCAGGGGGCGCGAGGCCAAGAC.

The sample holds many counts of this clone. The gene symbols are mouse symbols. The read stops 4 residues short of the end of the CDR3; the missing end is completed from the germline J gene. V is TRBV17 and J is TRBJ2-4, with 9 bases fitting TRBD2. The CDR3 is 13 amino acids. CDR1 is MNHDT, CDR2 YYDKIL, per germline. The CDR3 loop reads CASSTGGENTLYF. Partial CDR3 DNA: TGTGCTAGCAGTACTGGGGGGGAAAAC.

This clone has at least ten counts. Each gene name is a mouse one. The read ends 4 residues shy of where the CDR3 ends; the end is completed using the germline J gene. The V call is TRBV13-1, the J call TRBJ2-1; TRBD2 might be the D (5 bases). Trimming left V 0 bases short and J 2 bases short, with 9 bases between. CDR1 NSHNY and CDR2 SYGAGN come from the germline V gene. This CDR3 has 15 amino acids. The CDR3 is CASSDATGDYAEQFF. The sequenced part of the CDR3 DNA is TGTGCCAGCAGTGATGCAACTGGAGACTATGCT.

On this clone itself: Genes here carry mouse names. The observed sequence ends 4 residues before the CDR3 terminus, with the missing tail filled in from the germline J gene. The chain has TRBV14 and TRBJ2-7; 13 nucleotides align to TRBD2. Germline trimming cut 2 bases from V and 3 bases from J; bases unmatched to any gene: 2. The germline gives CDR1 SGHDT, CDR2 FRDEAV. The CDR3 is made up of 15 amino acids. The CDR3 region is CASSLGLGGRYEQYF. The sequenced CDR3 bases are TGTGCCAGCAGTTTAGGACTGGGGGGGCGCTAT. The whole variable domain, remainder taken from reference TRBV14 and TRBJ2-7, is EAGVTQSPRYAVLQEGQAVSFWCDPISGHDTLYWYQQPRDQGPQLLVYFRDEAVIDNSQLPSDRFSAVRPKGTNSTLKIQSAKQGDTATYLCASSLGLGGRYEQYFGPGTRLTVL.

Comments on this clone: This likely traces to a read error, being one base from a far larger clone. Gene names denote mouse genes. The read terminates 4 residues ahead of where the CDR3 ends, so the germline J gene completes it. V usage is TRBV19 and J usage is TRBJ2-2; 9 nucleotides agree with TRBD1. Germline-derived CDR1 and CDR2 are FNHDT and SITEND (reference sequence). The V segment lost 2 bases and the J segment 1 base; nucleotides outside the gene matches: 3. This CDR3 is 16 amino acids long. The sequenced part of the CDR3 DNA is TGTGCCAGCAGTATCCTGGACAGGGGAAACACCGGG. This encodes CASSILDRGNTG. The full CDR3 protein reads CASSILDRGNTGQLYF.

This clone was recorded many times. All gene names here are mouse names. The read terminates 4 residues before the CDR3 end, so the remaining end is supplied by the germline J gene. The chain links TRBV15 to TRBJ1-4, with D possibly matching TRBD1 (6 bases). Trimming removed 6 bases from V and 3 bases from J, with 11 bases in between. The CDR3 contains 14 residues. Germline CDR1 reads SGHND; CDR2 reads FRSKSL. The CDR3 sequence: CASSHRDPNERLFF. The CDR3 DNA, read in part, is TGTGCCAGCAGCCACAGGGATCCCAACGAA.